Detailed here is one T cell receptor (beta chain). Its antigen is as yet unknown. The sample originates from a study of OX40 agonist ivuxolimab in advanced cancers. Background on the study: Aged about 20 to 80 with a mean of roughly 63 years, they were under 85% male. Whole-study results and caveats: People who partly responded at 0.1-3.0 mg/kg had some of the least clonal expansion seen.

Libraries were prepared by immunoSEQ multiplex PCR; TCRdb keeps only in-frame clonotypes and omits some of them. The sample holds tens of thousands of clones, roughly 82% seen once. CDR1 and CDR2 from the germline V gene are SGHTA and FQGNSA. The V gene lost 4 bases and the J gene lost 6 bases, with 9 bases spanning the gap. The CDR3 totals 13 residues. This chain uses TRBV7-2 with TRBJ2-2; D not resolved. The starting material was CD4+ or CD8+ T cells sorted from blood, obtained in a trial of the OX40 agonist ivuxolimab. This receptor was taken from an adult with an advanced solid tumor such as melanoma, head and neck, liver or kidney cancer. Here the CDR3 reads CASSSNYAGELFF. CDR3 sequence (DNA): TGTGCCAGCAGCTCCAACTACGCCGGGGAGCTGTTTTTT.